The TCR beta chain described here comes from a study of cytomegalovirus exposure and HLA in healthy donors. The PCR had 60 Vbeta and 13 Jbeta primers. The assay was immunoSEQ multiplex PCR, and TCRdb's table has in-frame clones only and misses some. Here the sample spans tens of thousands of clones, 55% to 80% being singletons. Germline loops: CDR1 GTSNPN, CDR2 SVGIG (reference sequence). The CDR3 contains 13 residues. Trimming cost V 3 bases and J 2 bases, with 9 bases left between them. To note about this clone: This same CDR3 is encoded by further DNA sequences in the sample.

This TCR was recovered from a woman aged 30 to 39 in good health and CMV-seronegative. The sample consisted of PBMCs. V and J are TRBV30 and TRBJ2-3; no clear D. CDR3 sequence: CAWSSRSTDTQYF. In DNA, the CDR3 is TGTGCCTGGAGCTCCAGATCCACAGATACGCAGTATTTT.